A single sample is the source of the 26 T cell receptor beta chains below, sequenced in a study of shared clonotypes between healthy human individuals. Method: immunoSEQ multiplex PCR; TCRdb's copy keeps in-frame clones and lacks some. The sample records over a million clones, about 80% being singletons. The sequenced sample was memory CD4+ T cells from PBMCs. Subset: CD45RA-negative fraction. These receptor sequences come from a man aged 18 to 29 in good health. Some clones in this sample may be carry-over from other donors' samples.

CDR3 in DNA: TGCGCCAGCAGCTTTGAGACTAGCGGGAGCGGCGGGGAGCTGTTTTTT. Protein: CASSFETSGSGGELFF. The rearrangement uses TRBV5-1 and TRBJ2-2; 12 bases are shared with TRBD2. From germline, CDR1 is SGHRS and CDR2 YFSETQ. This CDR3 is 16 amino acids long. The junction had 6 bases not matched to a gene; V was cut back by 2 bases and J by 7 bases.

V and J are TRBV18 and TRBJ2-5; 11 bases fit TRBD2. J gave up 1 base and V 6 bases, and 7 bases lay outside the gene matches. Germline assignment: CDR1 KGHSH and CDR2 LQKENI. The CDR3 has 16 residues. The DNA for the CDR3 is TGTGCCAGCTCGCAAACGGGACTAGCGGTCCAAGAGACCCAGTACTTC. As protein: CASSQTGLAVQETQYF.

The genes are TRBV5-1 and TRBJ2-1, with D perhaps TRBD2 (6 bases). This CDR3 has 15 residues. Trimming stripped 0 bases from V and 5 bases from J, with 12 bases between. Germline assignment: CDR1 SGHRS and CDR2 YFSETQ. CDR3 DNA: TGCGCCAGCAGCTTGGGGGGGACTGGTAACAATGAGCAGTTCTTC. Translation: CASSLGGTGNNEQFF.

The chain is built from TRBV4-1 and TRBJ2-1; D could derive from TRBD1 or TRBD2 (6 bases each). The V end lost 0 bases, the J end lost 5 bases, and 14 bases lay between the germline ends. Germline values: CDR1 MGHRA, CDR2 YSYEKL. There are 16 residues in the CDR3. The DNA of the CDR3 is TGCGCCAGCAGCCAAGATCCCCGGGGGCTAAACAATGAGCAGTTCTTC. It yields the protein CASSQDPRGLNNEQFF.

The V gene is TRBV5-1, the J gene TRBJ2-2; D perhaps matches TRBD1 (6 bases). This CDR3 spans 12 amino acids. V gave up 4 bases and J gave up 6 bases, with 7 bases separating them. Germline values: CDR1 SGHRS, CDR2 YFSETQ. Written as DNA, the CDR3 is TGCGCCAGCAGCCAGGGGTCCGGGGAGCTGTTTTTT. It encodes CASSQGSGELFF.

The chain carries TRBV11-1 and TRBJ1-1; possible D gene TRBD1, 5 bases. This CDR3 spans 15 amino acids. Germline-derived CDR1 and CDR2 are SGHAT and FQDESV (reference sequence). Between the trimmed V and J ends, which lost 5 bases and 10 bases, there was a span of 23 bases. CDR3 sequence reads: CASSVGLGVRTGAFF. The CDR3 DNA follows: TGTGCCAGCAGCGTCGGGCTGGGGGTAAGAACGGGAGCTTTCTTT. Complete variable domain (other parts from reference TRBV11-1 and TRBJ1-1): EAEVAQSPRYKITEKSQAVAFWCDPISGHATLYWYRQILGQGPELLVQFQDESVVDDSQLPKDRFSAERLKGVDSTLKIQPAELGDSAMYLCASSVGLGVRTGAFFGQGTRLTVV.

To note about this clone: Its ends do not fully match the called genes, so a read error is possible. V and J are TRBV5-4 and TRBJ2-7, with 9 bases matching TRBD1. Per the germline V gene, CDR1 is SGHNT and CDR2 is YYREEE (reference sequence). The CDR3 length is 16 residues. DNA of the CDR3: TGTGCCAGCAGCCCTAGAGGACAGGGGCAGTCCTACGAGCAGCACTTC. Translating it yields CASSPRGQGQSYEQHF.

The CDR3 bases are TGTGCCAGCAGCGTAAACAGGGTGTACCAAGAGACCCAGTACTTC. It specifies CASSVNRVYQETQYF. This chain connects TRBV7-8 to TRBJ2-5; a weak D match, TRBD1 (6 bases). Per the germline V gene, CDR1 is SGHVS and CDR2 is FQNEAQ. Trimming took off 5 bases at V and 0 bases at J, with 13 bases between the two ends. The CDR3 covers 15 residues. The whole variable domain, remainder taken from reference TRBV7-8 and TRBJ2-5, is GAGVSQSPRYKVAKRGQDVALRCDPISGHVSLFWYQQALGQGPEFLTYFQNEAQLDKSGLPSDRFFAERPEGSVSTLKIQRTQQEDSAVYLCASSVNRVYQETQYFGPGTRLLVL.

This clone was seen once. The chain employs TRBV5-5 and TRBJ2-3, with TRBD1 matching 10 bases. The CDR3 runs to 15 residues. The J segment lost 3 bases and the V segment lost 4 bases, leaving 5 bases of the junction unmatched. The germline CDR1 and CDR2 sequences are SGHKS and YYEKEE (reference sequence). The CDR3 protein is CASSPRDRGTDTQYF. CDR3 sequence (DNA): TGTGCCAGCAGCCCCAGGGACAGGGGAACAGATACGCAGTATTTT.

CDR3 coding DNA: TGTGCCAGCAGTTACCGTGGGGAATCTCCGTACGAGCAGTACTTC. Protein: CASSYRGESPYEQYF. This rearrangement joins TRBV6-6 to TRBJ2-7, with unresolved D. The ends were cut back, 2 bases at V and 4 bases at J, with 15 bases in the middle. Germline V gives CDR1 MNHNY, CDR2 SVGAGI (reference sequence). The CDR3 length is 15 residues.

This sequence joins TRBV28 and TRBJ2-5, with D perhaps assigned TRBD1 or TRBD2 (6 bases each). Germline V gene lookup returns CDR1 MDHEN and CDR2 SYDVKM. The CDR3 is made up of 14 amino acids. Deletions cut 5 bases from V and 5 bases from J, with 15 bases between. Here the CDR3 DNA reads TGTGCCAGCAGTGCCCTAGGGGGGCGGGAGACCCAGTACTTC. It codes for CASSALGGRETQYF.

The DNA for the CDR3 is TGTGCCAGCAGCTTTAGACGCGGTAGCCCTTCGTTTTACACCGGGGAGCTGTTTTTT. This translates into CASSFRRGSPSFYTGELFF. This chain uses TRBV5-6 with TRBJ2-2; no definite D call. Germline CDR1 and CDR2: SGHDT and YYEEEE. Trimming removed 2 bases from V and 3 bases from J, with 23 bases in between. The CDR3 has 19 residues.

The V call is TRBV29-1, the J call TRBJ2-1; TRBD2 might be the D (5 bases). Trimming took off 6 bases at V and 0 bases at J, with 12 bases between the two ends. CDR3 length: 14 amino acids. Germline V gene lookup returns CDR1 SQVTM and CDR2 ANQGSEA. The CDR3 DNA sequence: TGCAGCGTGGACTCCTTAAACTCCTACAATGAGCAGTTCTTC. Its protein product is CSVDSLNSYNEQFF.

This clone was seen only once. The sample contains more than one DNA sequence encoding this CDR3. Written as DNA, the CDR3 is TGTGCCAGCAGTTTGGGACAGAGCAATCAGCCCCAGCATTTT. It specifies CASSLGQSNQPQHF. The chain employs TRBV28 and TRBJ1-5, with TRBD1 identical over 7 bases. Germline trimming cut 3 bases from V and 1 base from J; bases unmatched to any gene: 0. This CDR3 spans 14 amino acids. Germline CDR1 and CDR2: MDHEN and SYDVKM.

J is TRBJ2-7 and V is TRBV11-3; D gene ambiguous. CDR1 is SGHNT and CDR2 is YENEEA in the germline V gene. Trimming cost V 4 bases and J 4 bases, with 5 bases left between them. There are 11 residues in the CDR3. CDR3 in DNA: TGTGCCAGCAGCTCATCTTACGAGCAGTACTTC. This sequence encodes CASSSSYEQYF.

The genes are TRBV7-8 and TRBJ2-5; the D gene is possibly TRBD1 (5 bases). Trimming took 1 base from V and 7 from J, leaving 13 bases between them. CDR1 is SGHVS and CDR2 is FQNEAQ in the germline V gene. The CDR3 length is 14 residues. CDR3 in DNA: TGTGCCAGCAGCTTAGATACCGCCCAGGGGACCCAGTACTTC. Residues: CASSLDTAQGTQYF. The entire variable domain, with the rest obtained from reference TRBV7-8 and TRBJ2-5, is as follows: GAGVSQSPRYKVAKRGQDVALRCDPISGHVSLFWYQQALGQGPEFLTYFQNEAQLDKSGLPSDRFFAERPEGSVSTLKIQRTQQEDSAVYLCASSLDTAQGTQYFGPGTRLLVL.

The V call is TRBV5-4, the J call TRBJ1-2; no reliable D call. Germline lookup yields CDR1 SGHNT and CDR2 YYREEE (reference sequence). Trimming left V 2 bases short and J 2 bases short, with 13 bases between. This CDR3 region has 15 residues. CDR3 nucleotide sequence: TGTGCCAGCAGCTTTAGACGAGCCGAGAACTATGGCTACACCTTC. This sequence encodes CASSFRRAENYGYTF.

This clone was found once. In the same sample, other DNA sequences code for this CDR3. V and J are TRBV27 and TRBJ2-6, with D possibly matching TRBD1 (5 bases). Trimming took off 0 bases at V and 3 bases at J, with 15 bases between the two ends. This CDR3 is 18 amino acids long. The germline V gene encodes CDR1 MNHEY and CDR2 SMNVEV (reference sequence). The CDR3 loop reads CASSLSRQGYSGANVLTF. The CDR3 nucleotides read TGTGCCAGCAGTTTATCGAGGCAGGGTTACAGTGGGGCCAACGTCCTGACTTTC.

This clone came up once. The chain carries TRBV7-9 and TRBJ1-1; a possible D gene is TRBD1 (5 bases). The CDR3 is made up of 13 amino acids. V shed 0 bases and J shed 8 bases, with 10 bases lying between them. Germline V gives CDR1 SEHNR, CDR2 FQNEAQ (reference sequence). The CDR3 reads CASSLASGTEAFF. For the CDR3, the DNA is TGTGCCAGCAGCTTAGCGTCCGGGACCGAAGCTTTCTTT. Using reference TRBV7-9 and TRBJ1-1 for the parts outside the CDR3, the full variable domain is DTGVSQNPRHKITKRGQNVTFRCDPISEHNRLYWYRQTLGQGPEFLTYFQNEAQLEKSRLLSDRFSAERPKGSFSTLEIQRTEQGDSAMYLCASSLASGTEAFFGQGTRLTVV.

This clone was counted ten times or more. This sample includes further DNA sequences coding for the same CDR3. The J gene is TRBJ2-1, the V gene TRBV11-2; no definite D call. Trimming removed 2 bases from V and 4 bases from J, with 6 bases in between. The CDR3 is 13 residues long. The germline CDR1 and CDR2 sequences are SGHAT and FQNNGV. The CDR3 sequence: CASSLTGYNEQFF. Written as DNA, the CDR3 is TGTGCCAGCAGCTTAACCGGGTACAATGAGCAGTTCTTC.

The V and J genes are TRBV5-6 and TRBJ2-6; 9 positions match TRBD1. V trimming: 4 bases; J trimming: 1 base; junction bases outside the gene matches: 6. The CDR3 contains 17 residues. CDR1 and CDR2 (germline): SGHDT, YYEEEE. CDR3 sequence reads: CASSPDRGLSGANVLTF. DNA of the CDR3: TGTGCCAGCAGCCCGGACAGGGGTTTATCTGGGGCCAACGTCCTGACTTTC.

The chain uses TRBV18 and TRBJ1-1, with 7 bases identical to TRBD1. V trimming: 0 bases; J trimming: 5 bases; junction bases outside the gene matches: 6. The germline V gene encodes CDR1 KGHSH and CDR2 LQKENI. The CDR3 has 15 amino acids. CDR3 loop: CASSPPTGRLTEAFF. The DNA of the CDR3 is TGTGCCAGCTCACCACCGACAGGGCGGCTGACTGAAGCTTTCTTT.

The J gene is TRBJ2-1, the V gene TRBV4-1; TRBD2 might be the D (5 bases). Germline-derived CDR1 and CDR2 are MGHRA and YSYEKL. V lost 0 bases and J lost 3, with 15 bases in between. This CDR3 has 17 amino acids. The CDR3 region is CASSQEQAPTIYNEQFF. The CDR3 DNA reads TGCGCCAGCAGCCAAGAACAAGCACCGACTATCTACAATGAGCAGTTCTTC.

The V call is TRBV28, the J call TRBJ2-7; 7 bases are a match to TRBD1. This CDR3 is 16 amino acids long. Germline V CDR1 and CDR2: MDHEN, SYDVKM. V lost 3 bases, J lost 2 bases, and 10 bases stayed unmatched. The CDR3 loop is CASSFLGWDSTYEQYF. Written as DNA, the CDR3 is TGTGCCAGCAGTTTCTTAGGTTGGGACAGCACCTACGAGCAGTACTTC.

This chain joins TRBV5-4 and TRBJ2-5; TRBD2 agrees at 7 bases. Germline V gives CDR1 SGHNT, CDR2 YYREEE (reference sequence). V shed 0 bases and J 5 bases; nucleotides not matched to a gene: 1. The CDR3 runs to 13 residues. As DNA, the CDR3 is TGTGCCAGCAGCTTGGTTAGCGGGGAGACCCAGTACTTC. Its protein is CASSLVSGETQYF.

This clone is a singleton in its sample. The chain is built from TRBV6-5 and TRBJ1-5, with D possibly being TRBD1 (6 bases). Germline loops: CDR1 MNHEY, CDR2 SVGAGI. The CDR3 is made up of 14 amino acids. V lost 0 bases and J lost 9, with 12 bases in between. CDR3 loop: CASSYSSWGLPQHF. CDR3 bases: TGTGCCAGCAGTTACTCGAGTTGGGGGCTGCCCCAGCATTTT.